These T cell receptor beta chains were read from a single sample in a study of OX40 agonist ivuxolimab in advanced cancers. The protocol was immunoSEQ multiplex PCR, while the TCRdb copy is restricted to in-frame clones and leaves out a portion. The data hold about 85,000 clones, with about 86% observed a single time. The source material was CD4+ or CD8+ T cells sorted from blood, sampled in a trial of the OX40 agonist ivuxolimab. The receptor set was obtained from an adult with an advanced solid tumor such as melanoma, head and neck, liver or kidney cancer. Each CDR3 is given with its conserved first and last residue. A D gene is named only where the DNA matches it firmly.

CDR3 length	D gene	V gene	CDR3 protein
15	TRBD1	TRBV4-2	CASSQQDRGTGELFF
16	-	TRBV9	CASSVSGQGGYYEQYF
15	-	TRBV5-1	CASSLQPGEGYGYTF
13	-	TRBV30	CAWSVIRPGELFF
15	TRBD2	TRBV9	CASSVLGGSTDTQYF
15	-	TRBV19	CASSIGEDTGYEQYF
14	TRBD2	TRBV7-2	CASSFSGVQETQYF
13	-	TRBV7-2	CASSLQGGDTQYF
14	-	TRBV28	CASSLRGSRDTQYF
13	-	TRBV18	CASSPLDTPRPDF
15	TRBD1	TRBV7-9	CASSLNTNRGTEAFF
13	-	TRBV19	CASSMATGETQYF
15	-	TRBV2	CASSAGGPNTGELFF
16	-	TRBV4-1	CASTDSGSLGADTQYF
13	-	TRBV10-1	CASSAGPGDEQYF
16	-	TRBV5-1	CASSGAGRTRGDTQYF
14	-	TRBV9	CASSVQGLAETQYF
19	-	TRBV2	CAVNSPPGQALFGNQPQHF
13	-	TRBV19	CASSLGVGETQYF
16	-	TRBV4-3	CASSQDLSPYNSPLHF
11	-	TRBV5-6	CASSVDYGYTF
15	-	TRBV7-2	CASSRGWESTDTQYF
13	-	TRBV10-3	CAIRRGANTEAFF
15	TRBD1	TRBV6-1	CASRRVWQGDEKLFF
14	TRBD1	TRBV5-5	CASSLETGRSPLHF
12	-	TRBV2	CASSGDSETQYF
14	-	TRBV7-3	CASRQNRENTEAFF
15	TRBD1	TRBV18	CASSPWDRTNEKLFF
17	TRBD2	TRBV7-2	CASSSPRGGSAYNEQFF
14	-	TRBV9	CASSVVSTSNEQFF
15	-	TRBV9	CASSVTWRGKEGYTF
15	TRBD1	TRBV7-2	CASSLMTGGWETQYF
14	-	TRBV5-6	CASSFQGRPLGYTF
13	TRBD1	TRBV19	CASSTTGGTEAFF
13	TRBD1	TRBV2	CAGLRDRMSEQYF
17	TRBD2	TRBV25-1	CASSDSGLAGVSGELFF
13	-	TRBV4-2	CASSQEVPDTQYF
16	TRBD1	TRBV28	CASRGTGVLLFYEQYF
14	-	TRBV4-3	CASSQEVRGGTQYF
18	TRBD1	TRBV19	CASSTGRFSTGVNQPQHF
13	TRBD1	TRBV28	CASSRQGPYEQYF
13	-	TRBV4-2	CASSQDRQWEQYF
14	-	TRBV28	CASIPPGLNTEAFF
14	TRBD2	TRBV9	CASSDGRAKNIQYF
13	-	TRBV11-2	CASSFSSDTEAFF
13	-	TRBV5-1	CASSWDIEETQYF
18	TRBD1	TRBV5-1	CASSSTGVSRNNNSPLHF
13	TRBD1	TRBV7-3	CASSPTGDQPQHF